This T cell receptor (beta chain) was documented in a study of T cells in Graves' hyperthyroidism and ophthalmopathy. Hyperthyroidism had been newly diagnosed in patients aged 18 to 65, and its duration was under 2 months. Turning to this clonotype: Antigen unknown. The limits of the CDR3 on the DNA are not certain, so only TCRdb's listed CDR3 is given.

Regarding the study as a whole: Clonotypes that were expanded in thyroid above 0.001 mostly appeared in blood too. Ophthalmopathy prediction by the model preceded onset by a median roughly 6 months. In simple terms, a model built on 13 V-J features told ophthalmopathy apart from stable hyperthyroidism.

Amplification of TCR beta CDR3 regions was performed using RNA transcripts as template. The TCR CDR3 was amplified in a first-round RT-PCR using the HTBI primer set. TCRdb re-analysed the multiplex PCR reads in MiXCR, keeping a single row per CDR3 protein. This table has roughly 570,000 distinct CDR3 sequences, 35% to 55% appearing once. The CDR3 is 11 residues long, counting both termini. Germline V gene sequence: CDR1 SEHNR, CDR2 FQNEAQ (reference sequence). The receptor's source is a woman under 30 with Graves' hyperthyroidism. The chain is built from TRBV7-9 and TRBJ2-2. The sequencing input was peripheral blood or thyroid tissue (not recorded which). The CDR3 is CASSYSGSCFF.